Below are 29 T cell receptor beta chains sequenced from a single sample in a study of PD-1 blockade in classical Hodgkin lymphoma. Profiling relied on immunoSEQ multiplex PCR, and the TCRdb table lists in-frame clones only, not all of them. The sample shows more than 90,000 clones, 80% to 90% of them seen only once. Each patient's relapse followed autologous stem cell transplantation, and brentuximab vedotin exposure varied. The specimen comprised peripheral blood mononuclear cells (PBMCs), sampled before the second cycle of nivolumab. The receptors stem from a human donor with classical Hodgkin lymphoma.

The J gene is TRBJ2-1, the V gene TRBV10-3; 8 nucleotides line up with TRBD2. The CDR3 has 13 amino acids. Unmatched junction bases numbered 10, after V lost 9 bases and J lost 9 bases. Germline V gene sequence: CDR1 ENHRY, CDR2 SYGVKD. The CDR3 protein is CAIQERGTTEQFF. The DNA of the CDR3 is TGTGCCATACAAGAGCGGGGGACGACTGAGCAGTTCTTC.

J is TRBJ1-1 and V is TRBV10-2; D remains unclear. This CDR3 contains 14 residues. Trimming took 7 bases from V and 1 from J, leaving 13 bases between them. CDR1 and CDR2 from the germline V gene are WSHSY and SAAADI. Written as DNA, the CDR3 is TGCGCCAGCACCGAAGGTGGATGGAACACTGAAGCTTTCTTT. Translating it yields CASTEGGWNTEAFF.

This clone was recorded once. The gene calls are TRBV5-1 and TRBJ1-2, with 8 bases lining up with TRBD1. This CDR3 is 15 amino acids long. Germline CDR1 is SGHRS and CDR2 is YFSETQ. The junction had 6 bases not matched to a gene; V was cut back by 3 bases and J by 2 bases. CDR3 DNA: TGCGCCAGCAGCTCCTCAGGGGGCGAAAACTATGGCTACACCTTC. This sequence encodes CASSSSGGENYGYTF.

The chain carries TRBV28 and TRBJ1-5; TRBD1 agrees at 10 bases. Germline CDR1 MDHEN, CDR2 SYDVKM. J lost 2 bases, V lost 6 bases, and 7 bases had no gene match. The CDR3 has 16 amino acids. The CDR3 loop reads CASSRTGGHGNQPQHF. The CDR3 DNA follows: TGTGCCAGCAGCAGGACAGGGGGTCATGGCAATCAGCCCCAGCATTTT.

The V and J genes are TRBV7-9 and TRBJ1-2; TRBD1 matches at 7 bases. This CDR3 region has 14 residues. J was trimmed by 2 bases and V by 3 bases; bases with no gene match: 3. Germline loops: CDR1 SEHNR, CDR2 FQNEAQ (reference sequence). CDR3 region: CASSFSRGNYGYTF. The CDR3 region has the DNA TGTGCCAGCAGCTTTAGCAGGGGGAACTATGGCTACACCTTC.

This clone was seen once. The J gene is TRBJ2-1, the V gene TRBV11-2; D gene ambiguous. The CDR3 contains 13 residues. V was pared by 3 bases and J by 7 bases, with 10 bases between. Germline V gene sequence: CDR1 SGHAT, CDR2 FQNNGV. The CDR3, as DNA: TGTGCCAGCAGCTTTCTGTGGGGTAATGAGCAGTTCTTC. This sequence encodes CASSFLWGNEQFF.

The V call is TRBV14, the J call TRBJ1-2, with TRBD1 as a possible D gene (6 bases). The V end lost 1 base, the J end lost 6 bases, and 21 bases lay between the germline ends. This CDR3 has 17 amino acids. Per the germline V gene, CDR1 is SGHDN and CDR2 is FVKESK. The CDR3 here is CASSQGRGQGGEHGYTF. The DNA of the CDR3 is TGTGCCAGCAGCCAAGGGAGGGGACAAGGTGGGGAGCATGGCTACACCTTC.

The V and J genes are TRBV6-1 and TRBJ1-4; D not certain. The V end lost 2 bases, the J end lost 2 bases, and 9 bases lay between the germline ends. The CDR3 is 15 amino acids. Germline V gives CDR1 MNHNS, CDR2 SASEGT. For the CDR3, the DNA is TGTGCCAGCAGTGAATTATTTTCTACTAATGAAAAACTGTTTTTT. It codes for CASSELFSTNEKLFF.

This clone was counted once. The chain employs TRBV4-1 and TRBJ2-1; 9 bases map to TRBD1. The J segment lost 5 bases and the V segment lost 1 base, leaving 15 bases of the junction unmatched. This CDR3 region has 19 residues. The germline V gene encodes CDR1 MGHRA and CDR2 YSYEKL. The CDR3 coding sequence is TGCGCCAGCAGCCAAGTAAATTTGGTGGACAGGGGTTTTCACAATGAGCAGTTCTTC. Its translation: CASSQVNLVDRGFHNEQFF.

DNA for the CDR3: TGCGCCAGCACACTAGCGGGGGACTACAATGAGCAGTTCTTC. Translating it yields CASTLAGDYNEQFF. The rearrangement uses TRBV10-2 and TRBJ2-1, with 11 bases aligning to TRBD2. There are 14 residues in the CDR3. CDR1 and CDR2 (germline): WSHSY, SAAADI. J gave up 3 bases and V 7 bases, and 2 bases lay outside the gene matches.

The chain carries TRBV28 and TRBJ1-5, with 9 bases identical to TRBD1. V lost 6 bases to trimming and J lost 6 bases; unmatched junction nucleotides: 6. This CDR3 is built from 14 residues. Germline CDR1 is MDHEN and CDR2 is SYDVKM. As DNA, the CDR3 is TGTGCCAGCAGACTACAGGGGGCTGTTCAGCCCCAGCATTTT. Protein: CASRLQGAVQPQHF.

CDR3 coding DNA: TGCGCCAGCAGCCCGACTAGCGGGGGAGGGGAGACCCAGTACTTC. Its protein product is CASSPTSGGGETQYF. The chain combines TRBV4-3 with TRBJ2-5; 12 bases agree with TRBD2. Unmatched junction bases numbered 5, after V lost 4 bases and J lost 5 bases. CDR1 is LGHNA, CDR2 YSLEER, per germline. The CDR3 is 15 amino acids.

V and J are TRBV4-1 and TRBJ1-5; no clear D gene. CDR1 and CDR2 (germline): MGHRA, YSYEKL. The ends were cut back, 2 bases at V and 6 bases at J, with 23 bases in the middle. The CDR3 totals 18 residues. The CDR3 region is CASSQLLGNSRIPQPQHF. CDR3 coding DNA: TGCGCCAGCAGCCAACTCCTCGGTAACAGTAGGATTCCTCAGCCCCAGCATTTT.

The rearrangement uses TRBV15 and TRBJ1-1; D unresolved. The V end was cut by 0 bases, the J end by 4 bases, with 6 bases between. Germline-derived CDR1 and CDR2 are LNHNV and YYDKDF (reference sequence). The CDR3 has 13 residues. The CDR3 DNA reads as TGTGCCACCAGCAGAGATCTTAGCACTGAAGCTTTCTTT. Translated, it gives CATSRDLSTEAFF.

This clone has only one observation. In nucleotides, the CDR3 is TGTGCCAGCAGAGATGCGAGACAGGGGATGATTGGCTACACCTTC. As protein: CASRDARQGMIGYTF. V gene TRBV7-2 combines with J gene TRBJ1-2; 8 bases line up with TRBD1. Trimming cost V 6 bases and J 7 bases; bases outside gene matches: 13. CDR3 length: 15 residues. Per germline, CDR1 SGHTA and CDR2 FQGNSA.

This rearrangement joins TRBV29-1 to TRBJ2-2; 9 bases fit TRBD1. The CDR3 has 14 amino acids. From germline, CDR1 is SQVTM and CDR2 ANQGSEA. V trimming: 8 bases; J trimming: 3 bases; junction bases outside the gene matches: 7. DNA of the CDR3: TGCAGCACTAGACAGGGGGTGGACACCGGGGAGCTGTTTTTT. It yields the protein CSTRQGVDTGELFF.

This CDR3 is CASRQGANTGELFF. The CDR3 DNA follows: TGTGCCAGCAGGCAGGGGGCCAACACCGGGGAGCTGTTTTTT. This chain connects TRBV9 to TRBJ2-2; 8 bases map to TRBD1. J lost 2 bases, V lost 5 bases, and 2 bases had no gene match. This CDR3 is 14 amino acids long. The germline gives CDR1 SGDLS, CDR2 YYNGEE.

The chain couples TRBV1 to TRBJ2-4. TRBV1 is a recognized pseudogene. This CDR3 spans 12 amino acids. DNA for the CDR3: TGCACCAGCAGTCATAGTTCAGTGTGTCAGTACTTC. Amino acids: CTSSHSSVCQYF.

This chain uses TRBV5-4 with TRBJ2-5, with TRBD1 matching over 8 bases. This CDR3 contains 15 residues. Germline CDR1 reads SGHNT; CDR2 reads YYREEE (reference sequence). V shed 0 bases, J shed 4 bases, and the junction held 5 bases outside the gene matches. The CDR3 DNA sequence: TGTGCCAGCAGCTTGGCTGGACAGGGACGAGAGACCCAGTACTTC. Protein sequence: CASSLAGQGRETQYF. Full variable domain (outside the CDR3, taken from reference TRBV5-4 and TRBJ2-5): ETGVTQSPTHLIKTRGQQVTLRCSSQSGHNTVSWYQQALGQGPQFIFQYYREEENGRGNFPPRFSGLQFPNYSSELNVNALELDDSALYLCASSLAGQGRETQYFGPGTRLLVL.

This clone was picked up one time. The CDR3 DNA reads TGTGCCAGCAGGGCCCTGTTGGGGGGAGGAAACACCATATATTTT. Protein product: CASRALLGGGNTIYF. J is TRBJ1-3 and V is TRBV6-1, with a possible D match to TRBD1 (5 bases). Germline assignment: CDR1 MNHNS and CDR2 SASEGT. This CDR3 comprises 15 residues. V lost 6 bases to trimming and J lost 4 bases, with 16 bases between them.

This chain links TRBV7-2 with TRBJ1-3; 7 bases match TRBD1. V lost 5 bases to trimming and J lost 1 base; unmatched junction nucleotides: 8. Germline V gene lookup returns CDR1 SGHTA and CDR2 FQGNSA. The CDR3 is 16 amino acids. The CDR3 coding sequence is TGTGCCAGCAGCCGCGATATGACAGGGTCTGGAAACACCATATATTTT. This translates into CASSRDMTGSGNTIYF. Based on the CDR3 plus reference TRBV7-2 and TRBJ1-3, the full variable domain is GAGVSQSPSNKVTEKGKDVELRCDPISGHTALYWYRQSLGQGLEFLIYFQGNSAPDKSGLPSDRFSAERTGGSVSTLTIQRTQQEDSAVYLCASSRDMTGSGNTIYFGEGSWLTVV.

The chain couples TRBV4-1 to TRBJ1-4; 11 bases match TRBD1. V dropped 4 bases and J dropped 2; count of bases not matched to a gene: 3. The CDR3 consists of 16 residues. The germline V gene has CDR1 MGHRA and CDR2 YSYEKL. The chain's CDR3 is CASSRTGGATNEKLFF. The CDR3 DNA is TGCGCCAGCAGCCGGACAGGGGGCGCGACTAATGAAAAACTGTTTTTT.

This chain connects TRBV25-1 to TRBJ1-4, with D perhaps TRBD1 (5 bases). Germline CDR1 reads MGHDK; CDR2 reads SYGVNS. Trimming cost V 8 bases and J 1 base, with 11 bases left between them. The CDR3 consists of 14 residues. The DNA of the CDR3 is TGTGCCAGCGGCTGGGGGGGAACTAATGAAAAACTGTTTTTT. Translated, it gives CASGWGGTNEKLFF.

This sequence joins TRBV11-2 and TRBJ2-7, with a tentative D call TRBD2 (5 bases). The CDR3 is 15 amino acids. Trimming took off 3 bases at V and 4 bases at J, with 16 bases between the two ends. Germline V gene data show CDR1 as SGHAT and CDR2 as FQNNGV. CDR3 protein: CASSLGASLPYEQYF. CDR3 nucleotide sequence: TGTGCCAGCAGCTTGGGAGCCAGCCTACCATACGAGCAGTACTTC. Complete variable domain (other parts from reference TRBV11-2 and TRBJ2-7): EAGVAQSPRYKIIEKRQSVAFWCNPISGHATLYWYQQILGQGPKLLIQFQNNGVVDDSQLPKDRFSAERLKGVDSTLKIQPAKLEDSAVYLCASSLGASLPYEQYFGPGTRLTVT.

CDR3 region: CASSRGQGIGYGYTF. In DNA, the CDR3 is TGTGCCAGCAGCCGGGGACAGGGGATTGGTTATGGCTACACCTTC. The rearrangement links TRBV7-2 to TRBJ1-2; 10 positions match TRBD1. J lost 5 bases, V lost 5 bases, and 8 bases had no gene match. Germline CDR1 reads SGHTA; CDR2 reads FQGNSA. The CDR3 contains 15 residues.

The gene calls are TRBV6-1 and TRBJ1-5, with no clear D. The CDR3 covers 15 residues. V gave up 6 bases and J gave up 4 bases, with 16 bases separating them. Germline V CDR1 and CDR2: MNHNS, SASEGT. CDR3 nucleotide sequence: TGTGCCAGCAGGGCTACAGCGACCTCAAATCAGCCCCAGCATTTT. This gives the protein CASRATATSNQPQHF.

This chain joins TRBV15 and TRBJ2-3, with TRBD2 matching over 9 bases. This CDR3 contains 14 residues. Per germline, CDR1 LNHNV and CDR2 YYDKDF (reference sequence). J was trimmed by 5 bases and V by 5 bases; bases with no gene match: 5. The CDR3 DNA follows: TGTGCCACCAGCGGCGGGGGGGACGGAGATACGCAGTATTTT. As protein: CATSGGGDGDTQYF.

This chain joins TRBV30 and TRBJ2-1; D may be TRBD2 (5 bases). V lost 0 bases and J 15 bases, leaving 15 bases between the germline ends. This CDR3 contains 12 residues. In germline, CDR1 is GTSNPN, CDR2 SVGIG (reference sequence). Here the CDR3 DNA reads TGTGCCTGGAGTGTACCCGGGGTGGCGATGTTCTTC. It codes for CAWSVPGVAMFF.

This clone was seen once. This chain uses TRBV11-3 with TRBJ2-7, with D maybe TRBD2 (5 bases). Germline CDR1 and CDR2: SGHNT and YENEEA. Trimming shortened V by 5 bases and J by 1 base, and 12 bases separated the two germline ends. The length of the CDR3 is 14 residues. The CDR3 DNA sequence: TGTGCCAGCAGCCCCGGACTGGGGTCCTACGAGCAGTACTTC. Translated, it gives CASSPGLGSYEQYF.